These 21 T cell receptor beta chains were all obtained from the same sample, sequenced in a study of shared clonotypes between healthy human individuals. The protocol was immunoSEQ multiplex PCR, while the TCRdb copy is restricted to in-frame clones and leaves out a portion. This repertoire shows 1,500,000 or so clones, 98% to 99% found once; its top ten account for under 0.45%. Sequences were obtained from naive CD4+ T cells sorted from blood. Subset here: CD45RA+ positively selected. Source of these receptors: a man aged 25 to 40 in good health.

This chain joins TRBV9 and TRBJ2-2; D is possibly TRBD1 (6 bases). The CDR3 totals 15 residues. Trimming left V 4 bases short and J 6 bases short, with 16 bases between. CDR1 is SGDLS, CDR2 YYNGEE, per germline. The CDR3 DNA follows: TGTGCCAGCAGCACAGGGACACATCCCCCCGGGGAGCTGTTTTTT. Residues: CASSTGTHPPGELFF.

The gene calls are TRBV25-1 and TRBJ2-1; no reliable D call. This CDR3 region has 12 residues. Germline V CDR1 and CDR2: MGHDK, SYGVNS. The V gene lost 6 bases and the J gene lost 4 bases, with 7 bases spanning the gap. For the CDR3, the DNA is TGTGCCAGCAGAGACTCTTACAATGAGCAGTTCTTC. Protein sequence: CASRDSYNEQFF. The full variable domain, with the rest looked up from reference TRBV25-1 and TRBJ2-1, is EADIYQTPRYLVIGTGKKITLECSQTMGHDKMYWYQQDPGMELHLIHYSYGVNSTEKGDLSSESTVSRIRTEHFPLTLESARPSHTSQYLCASRDSYNEQFFGPGTRLTVL.

The chain uses TRBV5-4 and TRBJ2-7; 11 bases are a match to TRBD2. V was clipped by 4 bases and J by 1 base; unmatched bases: 4. The CDR3 sequence is 15 residues long. The germline V gene has CDR1 SGHNT and CDR2 YYREEE (reference sequence). CDR3 sequence reads: CASSHGLAGSYEQYF. The CDR3 DNA reads as TGTGCCAGCAGCCACGGACTAGCGGGTTCCTACGAGCAGTACTTC. Full variable domain (missing parts from reference TRBV5-4 and TRBJ2-7): ETGVTQSPTHLIKTRGQQVTLRCSSQSGHNTVSWYQQALGQGPQFIFQYYREEENGRGNFPPRFSGLQFPNYSSELNVNALELDDSALYLCASSHGLAGSYEQYFGPGTRLTVT.

The V call is TRBV11-3, the J call TRBJ2-7, with 11 bases matching TRBD2. Germline trimming cut 4 bases from V and 6 bases from J; bases unmatched to any gene: 8. The CDR3 is 15 amino acids. Germline assignment: CDR1 SGHNT and CDR2 YENEEA. The chain's CDR3 is CASSSRLAGLGEQYF. Written as DNA, the CDR3 is TGTGCCAGCAGCTCCCGACTAGCGGGACTTGGCGAGCAGTACTTC.

This chain links TRBV5-6 with TRBJ2-7, with D perhaps given as TRBD1 or TRBD2 (6 bases each). The germline V and J ends were trimmed by 1 base and 0 bases, with 11 bases remaining between them. The CDR3 is made up of 15 amino acids. CDR1 is SGHDT, CDR2 YYEEEE, per germline. The CDR3 DNA is TGTGCCAGCAGCTTGTTAGGGGGGAGCTCCTACGAGCAGTACTTC. It translates to CASSLLGGSSYEQYF. Full variable domain (missing parts from reference TRBV5-6 and TRBJ2-7): DAGVTQSPTHLIKTRGQQVTLRCSPKSGHDTVSWYQQALGQGPQFIFQYYEEEERQRGNFPDRFSGHQFPNYSSELNVNALLLGDSALYLCASSLLGGSSYEQYFGPGTRLTVT.

This rearrangement joins TRBV18 to TRBJ1-2; TRBD1 agrees at 8 bases. Germline-derived CDR1 and CDR2 are KGHSH and LQKENI. J was trimmed by 3 bases and V by 3 bases; bases with no gene match: 3. The CDR3 has 14 residues. In DNA, the CDR3 is TGTGCCAGCTCACCTGCGGACAGGGACTATGGCTACACCTTC. Translating it yields CASSPADRDYGYTF.

This chain connects TRBV18 to TRBJ2-6; D possibly uses TRBD1 or TRBD2 (5 bases each). Germline V gene lookup returns CDR1 KGHSH and CDR2 LQKENI. The CDR3 covers 20 residues. Trimming removed 2 bases from V and 0 bases from J, with 20 bases in between. For the CDR3, the DNA is TGTGCCAGCTCACCAGTTGAATTGAGGGGCTCGAGCTCTGGGGCCAACGTCCTGACTTTC. Protein product: CASSPVELRGSSSGANVLTF.

The chain joins TRBV28 to TRBJ2-3; no clear D. From germline, CDR1 is MDHEN and CDR2 SYDVKM. The CDR3 is made up of 14 amino acids. V shed 5 bases and J shed 4 bases, with 13 bases lying between them. The CDR3 nucleotides read TGTGCCAGCAGTGAGGACCGTACGGCAGATACGCAGTATTTT. As protein: CASSEDRTADTQYF.

This clone has a single count. V gene TRBV6-5 combines with J gene TRBJ2-3; no reliable D call. This CDR3 is 13 amino acids long. Per germline, CDR1 MNHEY and CDR2 SVGAGI. V lost 8 bases, J lost 2 bases, and 11 bases lay in between. The CDR3 sequence: CASGEWATDTQYF. The CDR3 DNA reads TGTGCCAGCGGAGAATGGGCCACAGATACGCAGTATTTT.

This CDR3 reads CASSLVSRRKVEEKLFF. Here the CDR3 DNA reads TGTGCCAGCAGCTTAGTCTCAAGGAGGAAGGTGGAGGAAAAACTGTTTTTT. V and J are TRBV7-9 and TRBJ1-4; D is undetermined. The germline gives CDR1 SEHNR, CDR2 FQNEAQ (reference sequence). The CDR3 is 17 amino acids. The V end was cut by 1 base, the J end by 8 bases, with 20 bases between.

Only one count was recorded for this clone. This chain connects TRBV11-3 to TRBJ2-7, with D perhaps TRBD1 or TRBD2 (5 bases each). CDR1 SGHNT and CDR2 YENEEA come from the germline V gene. V dropped 4 bases and J dropped 2 bases, with 12 bases sitting between them. CDR3 length equals 14 residues. The CDR3 spells CASSWGTGPYEQYF. The CDR3 DNA sequence: TGTGCCAGCAGCTGGGGGACGGGTCCCTACGAGCAGTACTTC. Complete variable domain (other parts from reference TRBV11-3 and TRBJ2-7): EAGVVQSPRYKIIEKKQPVAFWCNPISGHNTLYWYLQNLGQGPELLIRYENEEAVDDSQLPKDRFSAERLKGVDSTLKIQPAELGDSAVYLCASSWGTGPYEQYFGPGTRLTVT.

This chain joins TRBV4-1 and TRBJ2-1; tentative D call: TRBD1 (6 bases). Trimming shortened V by 9 bases and J by 9 bases, and 24 bases separated the two germline ends. CDR3 length: 15 residues. In germline, CDR1 is MGHRA, CDR2 YSYEKL. The CDR3 spells CASQGFSPGTVEQFF. The CDR3 coding sequence is TGCGCCAGTCAGGGGTTCTCCCCGGGAACAGTTGAGCAGTTCTTC.

The chain recombines TRBV27 with TRBJ1-1; D remains ambiguous. CDR1 and CDR2 from the germline V gene are MNHEY and SMNVEV (reference sequence). The ends were cut back, 8 bases at V and 3 bases at J, with 13 bases in the middle. The CDR3 spans 13 residues. In DNA form, the CDR3 reads TGTGCCAGCTCCGATAGGGAGGACACTGAAGCTTTCTTT. Amino acids: CASSDREDTEAFF.

The chain employs TRBV7-2 and TRBJ1-2, with 9 bases fitting TRBD1. The CDR3 length is 15 residues. The ends lost 1 base at V and 8 bases at J; junction bases unmatched: 8. Per the germline V gene, CDR1 is SGHTA and CDR2 is FQGNSA. The CDR3 coding sequence is TGTGCCAGCAGCTTAGTCCGACAGGGGGAAAACGGCTACACCTTC. This gives the protein CASSLVRQGENGYTF.

The rearrangement joins TRBV5-1 to TRBJ1-2; no firm D call. Germline CDR1 and CDR2: SGHRS and YFSETQ. Trimming took off 1 base at V and 5 bases at J, with 15 bases between the two ends. This CDR3 is 15 amino acids long. In nucleotides, the CDR3 is TGCGCCAGCAGCTTGTTACCGACAAACGTGTATGGCTACACCTTC. Translating gives CASSLLPTNVYGYTF.

The chain combines TRBV7-3 with TRBJ2-7; 8 nucleotides align to TRBD1. CDR1 SGHTA and CDR2 FQGTGA come from the germline V gene. Unmatched junction bases numbered 4, after V lost 5 bases and J lost 4 bases. The CDR3 loop spans 13 amino acids. The CDR3 DNA reads as TGTGCCAGCAGCCGGGACAGGAAGTACGAGCAGTACTTC. Translated, it gives CASSRDRKYEQYF.

In the case of this clone: The DNA is omitted, as the CDR3 cannot be located on it reliably, and the CDR3 follows TCRdb's listing. V and J are TRBV7-9 and TRBJ2-2; the D call in the table, TRBD2, was not verified against the DNA. The germline V gene has CDR1 SEHNR and CDR2 FQNEAQ (reference sequence). The length of the CDR3 is 16 amino acids, counting both ends. CDR3: CASTREGVITPGSCFF.

The chain uses TRBV7-9 and TRBJ2-7; no definite D call. CDR3 length: 14 residues. Looked up from germline, CDR1 is SEHNR and CDR2 is FQNEAQ (reference sequence). Trimming pared 2 bases from V and 1 base from J, leaving 9 bases between. In DNA form, the CDR3 reads TGTGCCAGCAGCTTATTCCAGGAGTCCTACGAGCAGTACTTC. Protein: CASSLFQESYEQYF.

This chain uses TRBV5-1 with TRBJ2-1, with 10 bases matching TRBD1. The CDR3 runs 15 residues. CDR1 and CDR2 (germline): SGHRS, YFSETQ. Trimming took 6 bases from V and 8 from J; bases not matched to a gene: 11. In DNA, the CDR3 is TGCGCCAGCAATATAAGGACAGGGGGTTTGGATGAGCAGTTCTTC. This encodes CASNIRTGGLDEQFF.

The chain uses TRBV9 and TRBJ2-7; TRBD1 agrees at 11 bases. The CDR3 covers 21 residues. The germline V gene encodes CDR1 SGDLS and CDR2 YYNGEE. The V gene end was trimmed by 4 bases and the J gene end by 4 bases; junction bases not matched to a gene: 25. CDR3 loop: CASSPPRTDRGRRGSRYEQYF. The CDR3 DNA follows: TGTGCCAGCAGCCCACCCAGGACGGACAGGGGGCGCCGCGGGAGTCGTTACGAGCAGTACTTC.

This clone was observed a single time. The J gene is TRBJ1-5, the V gene TRBV27; a possible D gene is TRBD1 (6 bases). CDR3 length: 17 residues. Germline assignment: CDR1 MNHEY and CDR2 SMNVEV (reference sequence). Trimming stripped 8 bases from V and 1 base from J, with 21 bases between. CDR3 sequence (DNA): TGTGCCAGCCACCATTCGGGGGGCCCCTTCAGCAATCAGCCCCAGCATTTT. Amino acids: CASHHSGGPFSNQPQHF.